A selection of T cell receptor beta chains follows, all from one sample in a study of cytomegalovirus exposure and HLA in healthy donors. Measured with immunoSEQ multiplex PCR; TCRdb has only the in-frame clones, and not every one. The data show 130,000 to 150,000 clones, roughly 85% seen once. The sequenced sample was PBMCs. The source is a male donor in good health and CMV-seronegative. The CDR3 runs from the conserved cysteine through the conserved F or W. D genes are given only for firm matches. For some rows the clone size is stated as once, few or many, or as a class when expanded; others skip it.

j_call d_call clone_size v_call cdr3_nt cdr3_aa
TRBJ2-7 - - TRBV7-2 TGTGCCAGCAGCTTGGGGACAATCACCTCCTACGAGCAGTACTTC CASSLGTITSYEQYF
TRBJ2-7 TRBD1 - TRBV18 TGTGCCAGCTCACCAGGACAGGTCTACGAGCAGTACTTC CASSPGQVYEQYF
TRBJ2-7 TRBD1 - TRBV11-3 TGTGCCAGCAGCCAACCAGGGGGCCACGAGCAGTACTTC CASSQPGGHEQYF
TRBJ2-7 TRBD2 - TRBV7-3 TGTTCCAGCACCCCCGGGGGGGCGCGGGAGCAGTACTTC CSSTPGGAREQYF
TRBJ2-3 - - TRBV7-2 TGTGCCAGCAACCCCCTTTCACGACTTAGCACAGATACGCAGTATTTT CASNPLSRLSTDTQYF
TRBJ1-6 - - TRBV5-4 TGTGCCAGCAGCCCCCAGTTCGAGGAGGGCGTACGGTCACCCCTCCACTTT CASSPQFEEGVRSPLHF
TRBJ1-4 TRBD1 few TRBV4-3 TGCGCCAGCAGCCAAGATGGGAACAGGGGAAAACTGTTTTTT CASSQDGNRGKLFF
TRBJ2-1 TRBD2 - TRBV7-2 TGTGCCAGCAGCTTAGCCCTCTTGGCGGGGGGCTACAATGAGCAGTTCTTC CASSLALLAGGYNEQFF
TRBJ2-3 TRBD2 - TRBV7-9 TGTTCCAGCAGCTCAATTAGCGGGAGTTACCCTAGCACAGATACGCAGTATTTT CSSSSISGSYPSTDTQYF
TRBJ1-3 TRBD1 once TRBV6-1 TGTGCCAGCAGGGACAGGGGGCTCAGTGACACCATATATTTT CASRDRGLSDTIYF
TRBJ1-2 - - TRBV27 TGTGCCAGCAGTTTATCGATTTCGGGGGTCGGGGGCTACACCTTC CASSLSISGVGGYTF
TRBJ2-7 TRBD1 - TRBV4-2 TGTGCCAGCAGCCCTACAATGGGGACAGGGGACCGGAAGCAGTACTTC CASSPTMGTGDRKQYF